These 10 T cell receptor beta chains were sequenced from one sample in a study of blood T cells in healthy people across ages. Primed by a sample-barcoded 5' primer and a J-beta primer mix, a second PCR proceeded for about 6 to 11 cycles. TCRdb analysed the 5' RACE reads with MiXCR anew, one entry per CDR3 protein. Here the sample spans 1.8 million or so distinct CDR3 sequences, 39% being singletons. Sequencing input: blood. These receptors all stem from a human donor in good health.

This clonotype has more than one count but fewer than ten. The V and J genes are TRBV6-2 or TRBV6-3 and TRBJ2-1; 10 bases are shared with TRBD2. V shed 5 bases and J 5 bases; nucleotides not matched to a gene: 9. The V gene's germline CDR1 is MNHEY and CDR2 SVGEGT. CDR3 length equals 16 residues. CDR3 protein: CASSRPSGGVDNEQFF. The CDR3 DNA sequence: TGTGCCAGCAGTCGCCCCAGCGGGGGGGTCGACAATGAGCAGTTCTTC.

This clonotype was counted a few times. The chain employs TRBV29-1 and TRBJ1-1; 11 bases align to TRBD1. V shed 1 base, J shed 5 bases, and the junction held 3 bases outside the gene matches. The CDR3 is 14 residues long. Germline values: CDR1 SQVTM, CDR2 ANQGSEA. The CDR3 reads CSVEGGQGATEAFF. The CDR3 region has the DNA TGCAGCGTTGAAGGTGGACAGGGGGCTACTGAAGCTTTCTTT.

The chain uses TRBV7-8 and TRBJ2-5; D possibly uses TRBD1 or TRBD2 (5 bases each). With 4 bases removed from V and 5 bases from J, the gap between germline ends came to 14 bases. The V gene's germline CDR1 is SGHVS and CDR2 FQNEAQ. The CDR3 runs to 14 residues. Here the CDR3 reads CASSSGRLRETQYF. Written as DNA, the CDR3 is TGTGCCAGCAGCTCGGGACGGTTGAGGGAGACCCAGTACTTC. The variable domain in full, with the rest retrieved from reference TRBV7-8 and TRBJ2-5, is GAGVSQSPRYKVAKRGQDVALRCDPISGHVSLFWYQQALGQGPEFLTYFQNEAQLDKSGLPSDRFFAERPEGSVSTLKIQRTQQEDSAVYLCASSSGRLRETQYFGPGTRLLVL.

This clonotype was picked up many times. An end of the junction differs from the germline gene, which may be a read error. The gene calls are TRBV5-1 and TRBJ1-5, with D unclear. In germline, CDR1 is SGHRS, CDR2 YFSETQ. The CDR3 contains 13 residues. CDR3 DNA: TGTGCCAGCAGCTCCGACCCCAATCAGCCCCAGCATTTT. It translates to CASSSDPNQPQHF.

This clonotype was counted a few times. The chain recombines TRBV6-1 with TRBJ1-2, with D hard to call. Trimming pared 0 bases from V and 4 bases from J, leaving 15 bases between. The CDR3 consists of 16 residues. Per germline, CDR1 MNHNS and CDR2 SASEGT. The CDR3 region has the DNA TGTGCCAGCAGTGAAGCAGCAGTCCACCGTAGCTATGGCTACACCTTC. It yields the protein CASSEAAVHRSYGYTF.

The rearrangement uses TRBV2 and TRBJ1-5; D remains unclear. This CDR3 spans 13 amino acids. V was trimmed by 6 bases and J by 4 bases, leaving 10 bases between them. Per the germline V gene, CDR1 is SNHLY and CDR2 is FYNNEI. CDR3 in DNA: TGTGCCAGCAGGAGAGAGGGAAATCAGCCCCAGCATTTT. Amino acids: CASRREGNQPQHF.

The CDR3 here is CASSLNRRTYEQYF. The CDR3 region has the DNA TGTGCCAGCAGTTTAAACAGGCGCACCTACGAGCAGTACTTC. The V call is TRBV12-3 or TRBV12-4, the J call TRBJ2-7, with D perhaps TRBD1 (5 bases). V lost 2 bases and J lost 2, with 10 bases in between. The CDR3 length is 14 residues.

This clonotype has a count of ten or more. The CDR3, as DNA: TGCGCCAGCAGCTGGACAGGACAGGGACCCCCCTACGAGCAGTACTTC. It yields the protein CASSWTGQGPPYEQYF. The chain is built from TRBV5-1 and TRBJ2-7; 8 bases match TRBD1. The CDR3 runs to 16 residues. The V gene end was trimmed by 3 bases and the J gene end by 2 bases; junction bases not matched to a gene: 10. Germline CDR1 is SGHRS and CDR2 is YFSETQ.

This clonotype has more than one count but fewer than ten. The chain employs TRBV27 and TRBJ2-7, with 10 bases fitting TRBD2. The V gene end was trimmed by 4 bases and the J gene end by 5 bases; junction bases not matched to a gene: 5. In germline, CDR1 is MNHEY, CDR2 SMNVEV (reference sequence). The length of the CDR3 is 14 residues. CDR3 sequence (DNA): TGTGCCAGCAGTTCCAGCGGGGGGGTTAACGAGCAGTACTTC. Protein: CASSSSGGVNEQYF.

The chain combines TRBV12-3 or TRBV12-4 with TRBJ2-4; the D is unclear. The DNA end favors TRBJ2-7, so the J call may be wrong. This CDR3 contains 12 residues. The CDR3 coding sequence is TGTGCCAGCTGTGGCCAATCGGGCGAGCAGTACTTC. This encodes CASCGQSGEQYF.